This TCR beta chain was recorded in a study of CD4 T cells in relation to SARS-CoV-2 and coronaviruses. The V gene's germline CDR1 is WSHSY and CDR2 SAAADI. This CDR3 is 15 amino acids long. Germline trimming cut 7 bases from V and 1 base from J; bases unmatched to any gene: 8. Uncultured naive and memory CD4+ T cells supplied DNA for deep TCR-beta sequencing. Libraries were prepared by immunoSEQ multiplex PCR; TCRdb keeps only in-frame clonotypes and omits some of them. The data show about 59,000 clones, with about nine tenths seen just once and approximately 1.5% held by the top ten. Before the COVID-19 pandemic, during about 2010-2018, CD4+ T cells were taken from unexposed donors.

The sequencing input was memory CD4+ T cells from PBMCs. The source of this sequence is a human donor in good health. V gene TRBV10-2 combines with J gene TRBJ2-3; 7 bases fit TRBD2. The CDR3 sequence: CASTLRGVGTDTQYF. DNA of the CDR3: TGCGCCAGCACCCTTCGGGGGGTAGGCACAGATACGCAGTATTTT.